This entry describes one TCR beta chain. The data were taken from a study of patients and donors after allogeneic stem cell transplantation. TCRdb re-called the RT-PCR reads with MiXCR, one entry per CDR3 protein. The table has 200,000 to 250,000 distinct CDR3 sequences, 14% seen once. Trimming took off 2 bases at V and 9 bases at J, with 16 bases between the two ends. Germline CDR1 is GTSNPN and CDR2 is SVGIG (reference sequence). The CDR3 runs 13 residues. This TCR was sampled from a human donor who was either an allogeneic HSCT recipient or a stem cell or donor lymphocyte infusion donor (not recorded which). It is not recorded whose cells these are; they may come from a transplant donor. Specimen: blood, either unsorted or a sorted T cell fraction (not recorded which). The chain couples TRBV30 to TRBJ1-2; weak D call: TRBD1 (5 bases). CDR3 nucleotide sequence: TGTGCCTGGAGTCTAGACTTACAGGCCAGCTACACCTTC. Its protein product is CAWSLDLQASYTF.